This TCR beta chain emerged from a study of a mutant IDH1 vaccine in newly diagnosed glioma. On the study more broadly: Vaccine dosing followed radiotherapy by 4-6 weeks, or accompanied temozolomide cycles.

V lost 5 bases to trimming and J lost 4 bases; unmatched junction nucleotides: 16. CDR1 is SQVTM and CDR2 is ANQGSEA in the germline V gene. This CDR3 has 17 amino acids. Only in-frame clones appear in the TCRdb table, and some are missing; sequencing was by immunoSEQ multiplex PCR. The repertoire has tens of thousands of clones, roughly two thirds of them found once; the top ten carry roughly 11%. Sample time point: week 11, during vaccination. The content of each vaccine dose was 300 ug of mutant IDH1 20-mer peptide, and topical imiquimod accompanied it. Turning to this clone: What it binds is not known.

The TCR was taken from a man aged 18 to 29 with glioma. Some clones in this sample may be carry-over from other donors' samples. This specimen consisted of peripheral blood mononuclear cells (PBMCs), obtained from a glioma patient whose treatment included an IDH1 peptide vaccine. The V gene is TRBV29-1, the J gene TRBJ2-2; 7 bases map to TRBD1. The CDR3: CSVRGLTRGQSTGELFF. The CDR3 nucleotides read TGCAGCGTTCGCGGACTTACTAGGGGGCAAAGCACCGGGGAGCTGTTTTTT.